These T cell receptor beta chains were read from a single sample in a study of shared clonotypes between healthy human individuals. Here immunoSEQ multiplex PCR was the method, and the copy in TCRdb shows in-frame clones only, minus some. This table has around 1.5 million clones, 98% appearing once. The sequencing input was naive CD4+ T cells sorted from blood. Receptors were obtained from a man aged 30 to 45 in good health. CDR3s include the opening cysteine and the closing phenylalanine or tryptophan. D genes are given only for firm matches. Size values are once, few and many counts, or a class for expanded clones, and some rows have none.

j_call,clone_size,d_call,cdr3_length,v_call,cdr3_aa,cdr3_nt
TRBJ1-2,.,.,12,TRBV7-2,CASSRTVYGYTF,TGTGCCAGCAGCCGGACAGTTTATGGCTACACCTTC
TRBJ2-2,.,.,15,TRBV30,CAWSVPPPITGELFF,TGTGCCTGGAGTGTACCCCCACCTATAACCGGGGAGCTGTTTTTT
TRBJ1-5,.,.,10,TRBV19,CASCQQPQHF,TGTGCCAGTTGTCAACAGCCCCAGCATTTT
TRBJ2-7,once,.,15,TRBV7-9,CASSLGSGRSYEQYF,TGTGCCAGCAGCTTAGGATCAGGTCGGTCCTACGAGCAGTACTTC
TRBJ1-2,.,.,13,TRBV11-2,CASSLDLNYGYTF,TGTGCCAGCAGCTTAGATCTCAACTATGGCTACACCTTC
TRBJ2-3,.,TRBD2,16,TRBV15,CATSRTSGVGTDTQYF,TGTGCCACCAGCCGGACTAGCGGGGTGGGGACAGATACGCAGTATTTT
TRBJ2-7,.,.,12,TRBV5-1,CASSLSGGEQYF,TGCGCCAGCAGCTTGTCCGGGGGCGAGCAGTACTTC
TRBJ2-5,.,.,14,TRBV7-8,CASSYSETEETQYF,TGTGCCAGCAGCTACTCCGAGACAGAAGAGACCCAGTACTTC
TRBJ2-3,.,.,12,TRBV4-1,CASEGRADTQYF,TGCGCCAGCGAGGGGCGAGCAGATACGCAGTATTTT
TRBJ2-6,.,.,13,TRBV27,CASSRTGANVLTF,TGTGCCAGCAGTCGGACTGGGGCCAACGTCCTGACTTTC
TRBJ2-1,.,TRBD2,15,TRBV5-1,CASSWGLVDDNEQFF,TGCGCCAGCAGCTGGGGACTAGTGGATGACAATGAGCAGTTCTTC
TRBJ2-1,.,TRBD1,14,TRBV6-5,CASSNRQGRSEQFF,TGTGCCAGCAGTAATCGACAGGGGAGGAGTGAGCAGTTCTTC
TRBJ2-1,.,.,16,TRBV5-5,CASSLTLPLLYNEQFF,TGTGCCAGCAGCCTGACGCTTCCCCTTCTCTACAATGAGCAGTTCTTC
TRBJ2-7,.,.,12,TRBV28,CASSAVDYEQYF,TGTGCCAGCAGCGCGGTAGACTACGAGCAGTACTTC
TRBJ2-7,.,.,16,TRBV5-5,CASSLVEQGPPYEQYF,TGTGCCAGCAGCTTGGTAGAACAGGGACCGCCCTACGAGCAGTACTTC
TRBJ2-2,.,.,13,TRBV19,CASSVQGSGELFF,TGTGCCAGTAGTGTACAGGGCTCCGGGGAGCTGTTTTTT
TRBJ2-7,.,.,13,TRBV7-6,CASSLISSHEQYF,TGTGCCAGCAGCTTAATCTCTTCCCACGAGCAGTACTTC
TRBJ1-1,once,.,14,TRBV5-4,CASSLWRENTEAFF,TGTGCCAGCAGCTTGTGGAGGGAGAACACTGAAGCTTTCTTT
TRBJ2-7,once,TRBD2,15,TRBV6-5,CASSYVRSGSGEQYF,TGTGCCAGCAGTTACGTAAGGAGCGGGAGTGGCGAGCAGTACTTC
TRBJ2-1,.,TRBD2,16,TRBV7-9,CASSQGASGRYNEQFF,TGTGCCAGCAGCCAGGGGGCTAGCGGGAGGTATAATGAGCAGTTCTTC
TRBJ1-3,.,.,12,TRBV28,CASMGPGSTIYF,TGTGCCAGCATGGGACCGGGTAGCACCATATATTTT
TRBJ2-3,.,TRBD2,17,TRBV9,CASSALSGRLGTDTQYF,TGTGCCAGCAGCGCCCTTAGCGGGAGGCTTGGCACAGATACGCAGTATTTT
TRBJ2-7,.,.,14,TRBV9,CASSVGPEIHEQYF,TGTGCCAGCAGCGTAGGTCCAGAAATCCACGAGCAGTACTTC
TRBJ2-3,.,.,11,TRBV11-2,CASSYADTQYF,TGTGCCAGCAGTTACGCAGATACGCAGTATTTT
TRBJ2-1,.,TRBD2,16,TRBV2,CASSEGGSLRFDEQFF,TGTGCCAGCAGTGAAGGCGGGAGCTTAAGGTTCGATGAGCAGTTCTTC
TRBJ1-5,.,TRBD1,14,TRBV19,CASTLTGGMQPQHF,TGTGCCAGTACTTTGACAGGGGGGATGCAGCCCCAGCATTTT
TRBJ2-7,.,TRBD2,14,TRBV10-2,CASSVAGGPGEQYF,TGCGCCAGCAGTGTAGCGGGAGGGCCGGGTGAGCAGTACTTC
TRBJ2-7,.,TRBD2,14,TRBV7-2,CASSTNGGSYEQYF,TGTGCCAGCAGCACCAACGGGGGGTCCTACGAGCAGTACTTC
TRBJ2-3,once,.,15,TRBV5-1,CASSLGNQVTDTQYF,TGCGCCAGCAGCTTGGGAAACCAAGTGACAGATACGCAGTATTTT
TRBJ1-5,.,TRBD1,18,TRBV28,CASRTLLLDRAGNQPQHF,TGTGCCAGCAGAACCCTTCTCCTGGACAGGGCAGGCAATCAGCCCCAGCATTTT
TRBJ2-3,.,.,16,TRBV15,CATSTGGRDGTDTQYF,TGTGCCACCAGCACTGGAGGAAGGGATGGCACAGATACGCAGTATTTT
TRBJ1-2,.,TRBD1,15,TRBV10-3,CAISVDRGRDYGYTF,TGTGCCATCAGTGTGGACAGGGGGCGCGACTATGGCTACACCTTC
TRBJ2-1,once,.,13,TRBV7-2,CASNQGRNNEQFF,TGTGCCAGCAACCAGGGACGAAACAATGAGCAGTTCTTC
TRBJ1-1,.,.,10,TRBV29-1,CSVATGEAFF,TGCAGCGTTGCTACAGGTGAAGCTTTCTTT
TRBJ2-7,.,TRBD2,13,TRBV5-1,CASATSGGVEQYF,TGCGCCAGCGCTACTAGCGGGGGGGTCGAGCAGTACTTC
TRBJ1-4,.,TRBD1,14,TRBV5-4,CASSHRGPGEKLFF,TGTGCCAGCAGCCACAGGGGCCCGGGTGAAAAACTGTTTTTT
TRBJ1-1,.,TRBD1,13,TRBV30,CAWSTRGGTEAFF,TGTGCCTGGAGTACCAGGGGGGGCACTGAAGCTTTCTTT
TRBJ1-3,.,.,16,TRBV5-6,CASSLERLSSGNTIYF,TGTGCCAGCAGCTTGGAGCGTTTATCTTCTGGAAACACCATATATTTT
TRBJ2-1,once,.,13,TRBV4-3,CASSQDVANEQFF,TGCGCCAGCAGCCAAGATGTGGCCAATGAGCAGTTCTTC
TRBJ2-2,.,.,13,TRBV14,CASSEPGTGELFF,TGTGCCAGCAGCGAACCCGGGACCGGGGAGCTGTTTTTT
TRBJ1-5,.,.,14,TRBV19,CASSLTGFNQPQHF,TGTGCCAGTAGCCTGACAGGATTCAATCAGCCCCAGCATTTT
TRBJ2-7,.,.,11,TRBV6-6,CASSTLYEQYF,TGTGCCAGCAGTACACTCTACGAGCAGTACTTC
TRBJ2-5,.,TRBD2,13,TRBV12-5,CASARGSGETQYF,TGTGCTAGTGCGCGCGGGAGTGGAGAGACCCAGTACTTC
TRBJ2-1,.,TRBD2,16,TRBV5-1,CASSLEGTSGRDEQFF,TGCGCCAGCAGCTTGGAAGGGACTAGCGGGAGGGATGAGCAGTTCTTC
TRBJ2-1,.,.,18,TRBV21-1,CASSKERRTSATYNEQFF,TGTGCCAGCAGCAAAGAACGTAGGACTAGCGCTACTTACAATGAGCAGTTCTTC
TRBJ1-5,.,TRBD1,13,TRBV27,CASSLWRDSNQHF,TGTGCCAGCAGTTTATGGAGGGACAGTAACCAGCATTTT
TRBJ1-2,few,TRBD1,15,TRBV6-1,CASSQRTGGDYGYTF,TGTGCCAGCAGTCAACGGACAGGGGGCGACTATGGCTACACCTTC
TRBJ2-3,.,TRBD2,15,TRBV4-1,CASSTGLAATDTQYF,TGCGCCAGCAGCACGGGACTAGCGGCCACAGATACGCAGTATTTT
TRBJ1-2,few,.,11,TRBV30,CAWAPGAGYTF,TGTGCCTGGGCACCGGGAGCCGGCTACACCTTC
TRBJ2-1,.,TRBD2,13,TRBV25-1,CASSRAGGYEQFF,TGTGCCAGCAGTCGAGCGGGAGGTTATGAGCAGTTCTTC